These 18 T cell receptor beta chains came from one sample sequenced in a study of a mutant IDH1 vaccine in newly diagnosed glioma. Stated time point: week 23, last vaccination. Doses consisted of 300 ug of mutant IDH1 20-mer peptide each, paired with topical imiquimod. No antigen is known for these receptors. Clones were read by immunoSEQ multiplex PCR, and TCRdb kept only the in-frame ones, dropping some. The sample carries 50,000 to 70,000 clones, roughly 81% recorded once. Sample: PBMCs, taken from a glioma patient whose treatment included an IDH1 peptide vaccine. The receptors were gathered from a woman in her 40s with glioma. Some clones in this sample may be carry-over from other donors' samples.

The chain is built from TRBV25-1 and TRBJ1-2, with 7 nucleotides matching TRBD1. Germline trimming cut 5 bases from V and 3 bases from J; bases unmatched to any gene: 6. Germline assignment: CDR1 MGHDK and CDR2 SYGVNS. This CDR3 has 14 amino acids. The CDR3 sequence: CASSSSGGDYGYTF. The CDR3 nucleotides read TGTGCCAGCAGTTCGTCAGGGGGGGACTATGGCTACACCTTC.

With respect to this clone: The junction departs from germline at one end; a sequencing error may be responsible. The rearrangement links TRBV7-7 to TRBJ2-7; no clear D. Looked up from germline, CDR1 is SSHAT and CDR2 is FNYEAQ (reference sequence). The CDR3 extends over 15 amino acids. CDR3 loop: CASSLGPNPTYEQYF. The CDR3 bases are TGTGCTAGCAGCTTAGGGCCCAACCCAACCTACGAGCAGTACTTC.

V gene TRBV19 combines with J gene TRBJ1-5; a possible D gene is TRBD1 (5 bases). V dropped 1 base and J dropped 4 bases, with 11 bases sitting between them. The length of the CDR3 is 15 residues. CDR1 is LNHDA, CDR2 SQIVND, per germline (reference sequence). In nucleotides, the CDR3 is TGTGCCAGTAGTATAGGTGTGGGGCTTAATCAGCCCCAGCATTTT. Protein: CASSIGVGLNQPQHF.

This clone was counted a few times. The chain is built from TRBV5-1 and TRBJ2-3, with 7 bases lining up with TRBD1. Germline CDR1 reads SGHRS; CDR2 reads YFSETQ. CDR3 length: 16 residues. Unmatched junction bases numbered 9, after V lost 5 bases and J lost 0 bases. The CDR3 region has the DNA TGCGCCAGCAGGCCTCCCGGGACAGAGAGCACAGATACGCAGTATTTT. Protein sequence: CASRPPGTESTDTQYF. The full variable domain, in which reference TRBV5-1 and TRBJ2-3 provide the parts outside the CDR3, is KAGVTQTPRYLIKTRGQQVTLSCSPISGHRSVSWYQQTPGQGLQFLFEYFSETQRNKGNFPGRFSGRQFSNSRSEMNVSTLELGDSALYLCASRPPGTESTDTQYFGPGTRLTVL.

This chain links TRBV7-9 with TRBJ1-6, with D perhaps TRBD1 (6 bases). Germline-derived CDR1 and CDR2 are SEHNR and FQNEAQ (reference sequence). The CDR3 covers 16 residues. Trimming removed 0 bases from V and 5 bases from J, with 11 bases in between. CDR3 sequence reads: CASSLAAAGDNSPLHF. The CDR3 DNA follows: TGTGCCAGCAGCTTAGCGGCGGCAGGGGATAATTCACCCCTCCACTTT.

CDR3 protein: CSVESGSWETQYF. CDR3 coding DNA: TGCAGCGTCGAAAGTGGGTCCTGGGAGACCCAGTACTTC. The rearrangement uses TRBV29-1 and TRBJ2-5; D is uncertain. The V and J ends lost 6 bases and 5 bases respectively, with 16 bases between them. This CDR3 comprises 13 residues. Germline values: CDR1 SQVTM, CDR2 ANQGSEA.

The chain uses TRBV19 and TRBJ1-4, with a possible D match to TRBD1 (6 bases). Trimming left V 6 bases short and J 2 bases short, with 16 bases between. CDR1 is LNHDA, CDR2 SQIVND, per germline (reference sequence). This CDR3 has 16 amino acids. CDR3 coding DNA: TGTGCCAGTAGGCTCGACAGGCGTCCCACTAATGAAAAACTGTTTTTT. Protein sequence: CASRLDRRPTNEKLFF.

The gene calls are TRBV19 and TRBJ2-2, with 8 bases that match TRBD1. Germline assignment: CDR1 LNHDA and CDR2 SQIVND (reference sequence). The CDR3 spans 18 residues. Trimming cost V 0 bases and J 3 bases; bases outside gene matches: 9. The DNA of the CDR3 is TGTGCCAGTAGTATAGATCGCTTGACAGGGGAGTACACCGGGGAGCTGTTTTTT. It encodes CASSIDRLTGEYTGELFF.

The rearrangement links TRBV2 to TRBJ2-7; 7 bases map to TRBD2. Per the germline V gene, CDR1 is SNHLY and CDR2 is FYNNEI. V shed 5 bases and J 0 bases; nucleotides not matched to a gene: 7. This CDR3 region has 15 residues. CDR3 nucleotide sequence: TGTGCCAGCAGTCCCACAGCGGGGAGCTCCTACGAGCAGTACTTC. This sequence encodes CASSPTAGSSYEQYF.

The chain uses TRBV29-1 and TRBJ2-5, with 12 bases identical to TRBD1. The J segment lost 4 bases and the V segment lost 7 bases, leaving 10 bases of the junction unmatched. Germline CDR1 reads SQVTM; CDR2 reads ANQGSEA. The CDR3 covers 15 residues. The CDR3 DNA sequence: TGCAGCGCGGGGGCGGGACAGGGGGCCGGAGAGACCCAGTACTTC. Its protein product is CSAGAGQGAGETQYF.

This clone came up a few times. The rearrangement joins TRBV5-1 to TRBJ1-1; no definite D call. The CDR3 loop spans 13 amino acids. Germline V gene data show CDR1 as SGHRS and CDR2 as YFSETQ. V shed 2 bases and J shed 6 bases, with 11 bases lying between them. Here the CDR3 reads CASSLGPGSEAFF. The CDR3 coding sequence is TGCGCCAGCAGCTTAGGCCCAGGCTCTGAAGCTTTCTTT.

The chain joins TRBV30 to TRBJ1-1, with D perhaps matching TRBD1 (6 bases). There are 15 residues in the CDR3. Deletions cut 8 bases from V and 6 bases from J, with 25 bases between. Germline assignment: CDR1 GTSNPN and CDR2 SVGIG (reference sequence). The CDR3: CAGPKPGGLGAEAFF. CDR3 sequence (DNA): TGTGCCGGGCCCAAACCCGGGGGGCTGGGGGCTGAAGCTTTCTTT.

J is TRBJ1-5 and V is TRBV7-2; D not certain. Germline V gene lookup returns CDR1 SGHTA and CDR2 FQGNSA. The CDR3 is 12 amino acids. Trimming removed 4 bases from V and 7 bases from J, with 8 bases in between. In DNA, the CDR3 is TGTGCCAGCAGCTCCCCCCAACAGCCCCAGCATTTT. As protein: CASSSPQQPQHF.

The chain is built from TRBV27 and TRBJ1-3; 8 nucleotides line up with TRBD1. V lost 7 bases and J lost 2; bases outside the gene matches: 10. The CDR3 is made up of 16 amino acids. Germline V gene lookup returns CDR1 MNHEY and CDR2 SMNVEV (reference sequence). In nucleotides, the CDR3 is TGTGCCAGCACCCTGGCAGGGGGCATAGCTGGAAACACCATATATTTT. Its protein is CASTLAGGIAGNTIYF.

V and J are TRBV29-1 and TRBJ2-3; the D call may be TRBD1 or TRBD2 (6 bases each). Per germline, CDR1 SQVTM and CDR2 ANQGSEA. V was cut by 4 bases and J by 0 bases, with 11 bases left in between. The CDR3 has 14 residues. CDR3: CSVVGGPSTDTQYF. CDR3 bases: TGCAGCGTTGTAGGGGGGCCTAGCACAGATACGCAGTATTTT.

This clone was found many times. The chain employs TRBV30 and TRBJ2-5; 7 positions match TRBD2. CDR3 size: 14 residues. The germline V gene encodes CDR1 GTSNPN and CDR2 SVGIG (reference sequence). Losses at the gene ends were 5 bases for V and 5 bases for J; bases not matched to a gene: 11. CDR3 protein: CAWEWAQRGETQYF. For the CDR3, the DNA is TGTGCCTGGGAGTGGGCCCAGCGGGGCGAGACCCAGTACTTC.

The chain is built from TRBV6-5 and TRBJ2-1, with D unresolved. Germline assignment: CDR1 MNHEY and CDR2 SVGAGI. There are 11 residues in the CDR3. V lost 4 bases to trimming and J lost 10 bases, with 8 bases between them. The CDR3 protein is CASSSHLEQFF. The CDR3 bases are TGTGCCAGCAGTTCCCATTTAGAGCAGTTCTTC.

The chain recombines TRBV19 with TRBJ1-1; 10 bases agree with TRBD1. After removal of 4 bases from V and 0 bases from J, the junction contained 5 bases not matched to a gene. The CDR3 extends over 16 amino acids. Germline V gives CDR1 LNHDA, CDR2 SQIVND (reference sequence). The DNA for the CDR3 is TGTGCCAGTAGTACCCGACAGGGGGCGATGAACACTGAAGCTTTCTTT. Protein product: CASSTRQGAMNTEAFF. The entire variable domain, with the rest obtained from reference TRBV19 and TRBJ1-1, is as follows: DGGITQSPKYLFRKEGQNVTLSCEQNLNHDAMYWYRQDPGQGLRLIYYSQIVNDFQKGDIAEGYSVSREKKESFPLTVTSAQKNPTAFYLCASSTRQGAMNTEAFFGQGTRLTVV.